This TCR beta chain is from a study of T cells after yellow fever vaccination. Study-wide findings and caveats: Booster samples showed a return of most primary-vaccination clones (approximately 96% CD4, approximately 88% CD8). Shared CD4/CD8 clonotypes were a small share, likely from convergent recombination.

The authors made TCR cDNA by 5'RACE template switching, adding a universal primer site and UMIs. Each CDR3 protein gets one entry after TCRdb re-called the 5' RACE reads with MiXCR. The sample gives about 260,000 distinct CDR3 sequences, over 4.5% of which show up once; around 3.5% is in the top ten. This clonotype was found a few times. What it recognizes is unknown. The sequence derives from a man in his late teens or twenties who received the YFV17D yellow fever vaccine. Material: CD4+ T cells sorted from PBMCs, obtained on the day of the yellow fever booster vaccination.

CDR3 DNA: TGTGCCAGCAGTCCCGGGGGGAAGGGAGGACACCAGCCCCAGCATTTT. This sequence encodes CASSPGGKGGHQPQHF. The chain employs TRBV28 and TRBJ1-5; TRBD1 is a possible D gene (5 bases). This CDR3 region has 16 residues. CDR1 and CDR2 (germline): MDHEN, SYDVKM. The V gene lost 5 bases and the J gene lost 7 bases, with 21 bases spanning the gap.